What follows is one T cell receptor (beta chain) and its context. These data belong to a study of blood T cell repertoires in COVID-19. Study summary: Material from acute and convalescent COVID-19 was sourced from the United States, Italy and Spain. The cDNA or gDNA used as material had been derived from T cells, B-cell-depleted T cells, or PBMCs.

This CDR3 has 16 residues. Trimming took off 1 base at V and 3 bases at J, with 16 bases between the two ends. CDR1 is SGHTA, CDR2 FQGNSA, per germline. As processed by the authors: The authors estimated nucleated cell counts from reference gene primer amplification. TCRdb's table, derived via immunoSEQ multiplex PCR, lists solely in-frame clones and lacks some. From that table come the V and J calls and clone size; the DNA was used to work out D and trimming. Altogether about 61,000 clones are present, under 85% being singletons, with the ten largest covering 4.5% to 7%. The gene calls are TRBV7-2 and TRBJ2-7, with D perhaps matching TRBD1 (8 bases). What was sequenced was peripheral blood. This TCR was sampled from a woman aged 70-85 years with acute or convalescent COVID-19. CDR3 bases: TGTGCCAGCAGCTTAGGAGCGGGACAGGTTGTCTACGAGCAGTACTTC. Protein product: CASSLGAGQVVYEQYF.